The rows below give T cell receptor beta chains drawn from one sample of a study of cytomegalovirus exposure and HLA in healthy donors. Assay used: immunoSEQ multiplex PCR; TCRdb lists only in-frame clones, some missing. The data show hundreds of thousands of clones, with over 65% seen just once and less than 7% held by the top ten. Sample: PBMCs. The origin of the receptors is a woman aged 18-29 years in good health and CMV-seronegative. CDR3s include the opening cysteine and the closing phenylalanine or tryptophan. Each record gives: CDR3 length, clone size, V gene, D gene, J gene, CDR3 protein. D genes are given only for firm matches. Part of the rows lack a size; the others show once, few, many or a class for expanded clones.

15,-,TRBV19,-,TRBJ1-3,CASSDQPSVGNTIYF
13,-,TRBV6-1,-,TRBJ2-7,CASSRDTPYEQYF
16,-,TRBV18,-,TRBJ2-2,CASSPPDRRYTGELFF
13,-,TRBV5-6,-,TRBJ1-1,CASSLRGRAEGFF
14,few,TRBV7-9,-,TRBJ1-1,CASSLATPLEEAFF
14,-,TRBV2,-,TRBJ1-2,CASNSEGGNYGYTF
15,-,TRBV18,-,TRBJ2-2,CASSPPGPGPGELFF
14,-,TRBV6-1,-,TRBJ1-2,CASSVWGGVDGYTF
15,-,TRBV28,-,TRBJ1-2,CASVHGGQGGYGYTF
17,-,TRBV28,TRBD1,TRBJ1-5,CASIRQGAVGSNQPQHF
15,-,TRBV11-1,-,TRBJ1-3,CASSLSGTAGNTIYF
16,-,TRBV30,-,TRBJ2-3,CAWKQRALRQADTQYF
13,-,TRBV2,TRBD2,TRBJ2-5,CASSFGLAETQYF
15,-,TRBV2,TRBD2,TRBJ2-1,CASTRLAGGYNEQFF
14,-,TRBV13,TRBD1,TRBJ1-1,CASSLLQGGTEAFF
15,few,TRBV9,-,TRBJ2-2,CASSVGATNTGELFF
16,-,TRBV19,TRBD1,TRBJ2-1,CASSPLRDRTYNEQFF
15,-,TRBV6-5,-,TRBJ1-5,CASSYSKSNNQPQHF
16,-,TRBV28,TRBD1,TRBJ1-4,CASTGTEGVRGEKLFF
14,-,TRBV6-5,TRBD1,TRBJ1-1,CASSYSYRGTEAFF
13,-,TRBV6-6,-,TRBJ1-5,CASSLPSNQPQHF
13,-,TRBV11-2,TRBD1,TRBJ1-1,CASSSGQGRLAFF
12,-,TRBV2,-,TRBJ2-5,CASRPEGETQYF
13,-,TRBV6-5,-,TRBJ1-2,CASRLGRGGGYTF
14,-,TRBV5-4,-,TRBJ1-5,CASSWDGTNQPQHF
15,-,TRBV5-1,-,TRBJ2-1,CASSVRELSYNEQFF
16,once,TRBV5-1,TRBD2,TRBJ2-2,CASSLRTSGTTGELFF
14,-,TRBV29-1,-,TRBJ1-2,CSVEPPGGNYGYTF
15,-,TRBV9,-,TRBJ2-7,CASSPEGGLNYEQYF
12,few,TRBV25-1,-,TRBJ1-2,CASSQGNYGYTF
16,-,TRBV19,TRBD1,TRBJ1-1,CASSRDRGRVNTEAFF